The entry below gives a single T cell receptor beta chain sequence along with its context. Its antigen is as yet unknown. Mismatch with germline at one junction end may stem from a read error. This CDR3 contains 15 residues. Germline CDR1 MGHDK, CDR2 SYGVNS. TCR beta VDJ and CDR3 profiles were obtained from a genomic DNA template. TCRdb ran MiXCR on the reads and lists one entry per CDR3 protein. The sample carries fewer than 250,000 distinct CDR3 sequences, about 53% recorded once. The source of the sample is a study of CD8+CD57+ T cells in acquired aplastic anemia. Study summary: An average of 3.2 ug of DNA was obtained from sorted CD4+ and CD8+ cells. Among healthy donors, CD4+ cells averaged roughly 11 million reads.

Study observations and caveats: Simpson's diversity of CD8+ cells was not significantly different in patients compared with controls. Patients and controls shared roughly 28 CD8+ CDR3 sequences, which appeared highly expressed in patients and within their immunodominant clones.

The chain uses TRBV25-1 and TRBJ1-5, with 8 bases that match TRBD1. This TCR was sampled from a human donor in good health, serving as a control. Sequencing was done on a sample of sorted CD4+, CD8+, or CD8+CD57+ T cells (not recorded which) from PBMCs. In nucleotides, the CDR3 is TGTGCCAGCAGCCGGACAGGGTATAGCAGTCAGCCCCAGCATTTT. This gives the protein CASSRTGYSSQPQHF.